Following are 31 T cell receptor beta chains from one sample sequenced in a study of CD8+ T cells in alopecia areata. After isolation, RNA underwent reverse transcription to generate cDNA as the sequencing template. Sequencing was performed with immunoSEQ multiplex PCR; in TCRdb, only in-frame clones are kept and a portion is missing. Of 110,000 or so clones listed, over 60% are singletons. Sample: CD4+ T cells sorted from blood. These receptors were collected from a human donor in good health.

This chain connects TRBV19 to TRBJ1-2; D gene uncertain. V lost 7 bases, J lost 5 bases, and 17 bases lay in between. Germline CDR1 and CDR2: LNHDA and SQIVND (reference sequence). This CDR3 has 14 amino acids. CDR3 residues: CASTHPGLTYGYTF. As DNA, the CDR3 is TGTGCCAGTACCCATCCGGGTCTCACTTATGGCTACACCTTC.

The V gene is TRBV29-1, the J gene TRBJ2-7; D not certain. V dropped 7 bases and J dropped 2 bases, with 12 bases sitting between them. Germline V gene data show CDR1 as SQVTM and CDR2 as ANQGSEA. The CDR3 spans 12 residues. CDR3 sequence: CSAGPRPYEQYF. CDR3 nucleotides: TGCAGCGCCGGGCCCAGACCCTACGAGCAGTACTTC.

This chain links TRBV30 with TRBJ2-2, with D hard to call. V was shortened by 3 bases and J by 0 bases, with 8 bases between the two germline ends. The CDR3 spans 14 residues. Germline CDR1 GTSNPN, CDR2 SVGIG (reference sequence). CDR3 bases: TGTGCCTGGAGGGCGACACCGAACACCGGGGAGCTGTTTTTT. Protein sequence: CAWRATPNTGELFF. The complete variable domain, with remaining parts taken from reference TRBV30 and TRBJ2-2, reads SQTIHQWPATLVQPVGSPLSLECTVEGTSNPNLYWYRQAAGRGLQLLFYSVGIGQISSEVPQNLSASRPQDRQFILSSKKLLLSDSGFYLCAWRATPNTGELFFGEGSRLTVL.

The chain couples TRBV30 to TRBJ2-4; TRBD1 is a possible D gene (6 bases). CDR1 and CDR2 (germline): GTSNPN, SVGIG (reference sequence). This CDR3 has 12 residues. Deletions cut 0 bases from V and 8 bases from J, with 8 bases between. The CDR3 sequence: CAWSVRGDIQYF. The CDR3 coding sequence is TGTGCCTGGAGTGTCAGGGGAGACATTCAGTACTTC.

This clone was seen a handful of times. CDR3 coding DNA: TGCGCCAGCAGCCACTTTGAAGAGACCCAGTACTTC. Its protein product is CASSHFEETQYF. The V call is TRBV4-1, the J call TRBJ2-5; D call uncertain. V was shortened by 3 bases and J by 3 bases, with 5 bases between the two germline ends. The CDR3 covers 12 residues. CDR1 MGHRA and CDR2 YSYEKL come from the germline V gene.

This clone was found once. The chain links TRBV30 to TRBJ1-1; unclear D gene. V lost 2 bases to trimming and J lost 3 bases, with 13 bases between them. CDR1 GTSNPN and CDR2 SVGIG come from the germline V gene (reference sequence). This CDR3 comprises 14 residues. In DNA, the CDR3 is TGTGCCTGGAGTAAGTACCCGCGGGACACTGAAGCTTTCTTT. This gives the protein CAWSKYPRDTEAFF.

The genes are TRBV30 and TRBJ2-1; 7 bases agree with TRBD2. Germline CDR1 GTSNPN, CDR2 SVGIG (reference sequence). CDR3 length equals 13 residues. The trim removed 2 bases at V and 10 bases at J, leaving 8 bases unmatched. The CDR3 sequence: CAWSSYPLAEQFF. CDR3 bases: TGTGCCTGGAGTTCTTACCCACTAGCGGAGCAGTTCTTC.

In this sample, this clone turned up a few times. The chain employs TRBV9 and TRBJ2-3, with D tentatively TRBD2 (7 bases). Germline CDR1 reads SGDLS; CDR2 reads YYNGEE. Trimming took 0 bases from V and 1 from J, leaving 12 bases between them. The CDR3 spans 16 residues. In nucleotides, the CDR3 is TGTGCCAGCAGCGTAGAAGGGGGGGCCCGCACAGATACGCAGTATTTT. Translation: CASSVEGGARTDTQYF.

V and J are TRBV9 and TRBJ1-5, with a weak D call TRBD1 (6 bases). Trimming removed 2 bases at V and 0 bases at J, with 9 bases between. Germline V gene data show CDR1 as SGDLS and CDR2 as YYNGEE. The CDR3 spans 15 residues. The CDR3 region is CASSVGGDSNQPQHF. The CDR3, as DNA: TGTGCCAGCAGCGTTGGGGGCGATAGCAATCAGCCCCAGCATTTT.

The chain has TRBV14 and TRBJ2-1; 11 bases are a match to TRBD2. The length of the CDR3 is 18 residues. Germline loops: CDR1 SGHDN, CDR2 FVKESK. J gave up 3 bases and V 0 bases, and 7 bases lay outside the gene matches. In nucleotides, the CDR3 is TGTGCCAGCAGCCAAGACTCCTTAGCGGGGGGGCTCTACAATGAGCAGTTCTTC. It is translated as CASSQDSLAGGLYNEQFF.

This clone was observed a single time. The identical CDR3 is also encoded by other nucleotide sequences in the sample. The J gene is TRBJ1-5, the V gene TRBV7-8, with D hard to call. The CDR3 contains 14 residues. CDR1 and CDR2 (germline): SGHVS, FQNEAQ. The ends were cut back, 5 bases at V and 0 bases at J, with 8 bases in the middle. The CDR3 sequence: CASSRTDSNQPQHF. For the CDR3, the DNA is TGTGCCAGCAGCCGGACTGATAGCAATCAGCCCCAGCATTTT.

In this sample, this clone turned up a few times. The chain is built from TRBV6-5 and TRBJ2-5; D is unclear. Germline V gene data show CDR1 as MNHEY and CDR2 as SVGAGI. Trimming left V 6 bases short and J 3 bases short, with 8 bases between. CDR3 size: 12 residues. CDR3 region: CASREVEETQYF. The CDR3, as DNA: TGTGCCAGCAGAGAAGTCGAAGAGACCCAGTACTTC.

The chain carries TRBV6-5 and TRBJ1-3; D is unclear. The ends were cut back, 8 bases at V and 0 bases at J, with 14 bases in the middle. Per the germline V gene, CDR1 is MNHEY and CDR2 is SVGAGI. The CDR3 spans 15 residues. In DNA form, the CDR3 reads TGTGCCAGCCTCGGAGGAGGGAGCTCTGGAAACACCATATATTTT. This gives the protein CASLGGGSSGNTIYF.

J is TRBJ2-6 and V is TRBV15; D remains unclear. This CDR3 is built from 14 residues. Trimming shortened V by 0 bases and J by 1 base, and 1 base separated the two germline ends. Germline loops: CDR1 LNHNV, CDR2 YYDKDF (reference sequence). CDR3 bases: TGTGCCACCAGCAGAGATTCTGGGGCCAACGTCCTGACTTTC. Protein sequence: CATSRDSGANVLTF. Looking up the rest from reference TRBV15 and TRBJ2-6 gives the full variable domain: DAMVIQNPRYQVTQFGKPVTLSCSQTLNHNVMYWYQQKSSQAPKLLFHYYDKDFNNEADTPDNFQSRRPNTSFCFLDIRSPGLGDTAMYLCATSRDSGANVLTFGAGSRLTVL.

The gene calls are TRBV5-1 and TRBJ1-6, with D possibly being TRBD1 (6 bases). Trimming removed 4 bases from V and 5 bases from J, with 10 bases in between. The CDR3 consists of 14 residues. Germline CDR1 is SGHRS and CDR2 is YFSETQ. Here the CDR3 DNA reads TGCGCCAGCAGCGAGACAGGAGATAATTCACCCCTCCACTTT. It specifies CASSETGDNSPLHF.

This clone was seen only a few times. The chain employs TRBV2 and TRBJ1-1; weak D call: TRBD1 (6 bases). The V end was cut by 6 bases, the J end by 8 bases, with 19 bases between. The germline V gene has CDR1 SNHLY and CDR2 FYNNEI. The CDR3 is 14 residues long. In nucleotides, the CDR3 is TGTGCCAGCAGCCTGAGCCGGGACACGGAGGAAGCTTTCTTT. This encodes CASSLSRDTEEAFF.

The CDR3 protein is CASSGTGGDQPQHF. CDR3 bases: TGTGCCAGCAGTGGGACAGGGGGAGATCAGCCCCAGCATTTT. J is TRBJ1-5 and V is TRBV2, with TRBD1 identical over 10 bases. Per germline, CDR1 SNHLY and CDR2 FYNNEI. The CDR3 loop spans 14 amino acids. V shed 4 bases and J 5 bases; nucleotides not matched to a gene: 2.

This clone has just a few counts. The V gene is TRBV29-1, the J gene TRBJ2-2, with 7 bases fitting TRBD1. Trimming at V came to 6 bases and at J to 6 bases, leaving 7 bases not matched to a gene. Germline assignment: CDR1 SQVTM and CDR2 ANQGSEA. This CDR3 is 13 amino acids long. DNA of the CDR3: TGCAGCGTCCGACAGGGTTCTCCCGGGGAGCTGTTTTTT. Its translation: CSVRQGSPGELFF.

The chain uses TRBV27 and TRBJ1-6; D may be TRBD1 (5 bases). There are 14 residues in the CDR3. The V end was cut by 5 bases, the J end by 7 bases, with 12 bases between. Per the germline V gene, CDR1 is MNHEY and CDR2 is SMNVEV (reference sequence). In DNA form, the CDR3 reads TGTGCCAGCAGTAACTTGAACAGGAATTCACCCCTCCACTTT. It yields the protein CASSNLNRNSPLHF.

The chain uses TRBV5-1 and TRBJ1-1; no clear D. V dropped 0 bases and J dropped 4 bases, with 13 bases sitting between them. In germline, CDR1 is SGHRS, CDR2 YFSETQ. There are 15 residues in the CDR3. Here the CDR3 DNA reads TGCGCCAGCAGCTTGGCTGTGTCAGGAGGCACTGAAGCTTTCTTT. Amino acids: CASSLAVSGGTEAFF.

The chain has TRBV29-1 and TRBJ2-6; 7 bases match TRBD1. The V gene's germline CDR1 is SQVTM and CDR2 ANQGSEA. The ends lost 5 bases at V and 12 bases at J; junction bases unmatched: 10. The CDR3 is 13 amino acids. CDR3 sequence (DNA): TGCAGCGTTTTAATTGGACAGGCCGGCGTCCTGACTTTC. It is translated as CSVLIGQAGVLTF. Based on the CDR3 plus reference TRBV29-1 and TRBJ2-6, the full variable domain is SAVISQKPSRDICQRGTSLTIQCQVDSQVTMMFWYRQQPGQSLTLIATANQGSEATYESGFVIDKFPISRPNLTFSTLTVSNMSPEDSSIYLCSVLIGQAGVLTFGAGSRLTVL.

This chain joins TRBV9 and TRBJ2-3, with a tentative D call TRBD2 (5 bases). Trimming pared 0 bases from V and 3 bases from J, leaving 5 bases between. CDR3 length: 13 residues. Germline V gene data show CDR1 as SGDLS and CDR2 as YYNGEE. The CDR3 reads CASSVGGTDTQYF. As DNA, the CDR3 is TGTGCCAGCAGCGTAGGAGGGACAGATACGCAGTATTTT.

The chain employs TRBV29-1 and TRBJ1-1; D gene ambiguous. Between the trimmed V and J ends, which lost 8 bases and 3 bases, there was a span of 4 bases. The CDR3 loop spans 9 amino acids. Germline CDR1 and CDR2: SQVTM and ANQGSEA. This CDR3 reads CSSDTEAFF. For the CDR3, the DNA is TGCAGCTCAGACACTGAAGCTTTCTTT.

This clone was observed a single time. Other DNA sequences from this sample encode an identical CDR3 as well. The chain has TRBV5-6 and TRBJ1-1; D unresolved. The CDR3 is 11 amino acids. CDR1 is SGHDT, CDR2 YYEEEE, per germline. Between the trimmed V and J ends, which lost 1 base and 7 bases, there was a span of 5 bases. DNA of the CDR3: TGTGCCAGCAGCTTGCGGAGTGAAGCTTTCTTT. Its translation: CASSLRSEAFF.

V gene TRBV11-2 combines with J gene TRBJ2-5, with TRBD2 matching 16 bases. The V gene's germline CDR1 is SGHAT and CDR2 FQNNGV. The CDR3 consists of 18 residues. V was pared by 6 bases and J by 3 bases, with 10 bases of the junction left unmatched. The CDR3 nucleotides read TGTGCCAGCAGAGAACCGGGACTAGCGGGGGGGAAAAAAGAGACCCAGTACTTC. Translated: CASREPGLAGGKKETQYF.

The CDR3 sequence is CASSQDIRTSYEQYF. As DNA, the CDR3 is TGCGCCAGCAGCCAAGATATTCGGACAAGTTACGAGCAGTACTTC. The chain is built from TRBV4-1 and TRBJ2-7, with a possible D match to TRBD1 (5 bases). Germline V gives CDR1 MGHRA, CDR2 YSYEKL. V shed 0 bases and J shed 4 bases, with 13 bases lying between them. The CDR3 consists of 15 residues.

The CDR3 DNA is TGTGCCAGCATCCCGGGGGTGACTAATTCACCCCTCCACTTT. Translation: CASIPGVTNSPLHF. V gene TRBV11-2 combines with J gene TRBJ1-6; a possible D gene is TRBD1 (5 bases). Trimming stripped 7 bases from V and 6 bases from J, with 13 bases between. In germline, CDR1 is SGHAT, CDR2 FQNNGV. The CDR3 consists of 14 residues. The full variable domain, its missing parts supplied by reference TRBV11-2 and TRBJ1-6, is EAGVAQSPRYKIIEKRQSVAFWCNPISGHATLYWYQQILGQGPKLLIQFQNNGVVDDSQLPKDRFSAERLKGVDSTLKIQPAKLEDSAVYLCASIPGVTNSPLHFGNGTRLTVT.

The V call is TRBV29-1, the J call TRBJ1-2; the D gene is possibly TRBD1 (5 bases). V was trimmed by 0 bases and J by 7 bases, leaving 12 bases between them. CDR1 and CDR2 from the germline V gene are SQVTM and ANQGSEA. The CDR3 has 13 residues. The CDR3 DNA sequence: TGCAGCGTTGAAGAGGCAGGGTTGGGTGGCTACACCTTC. The encoded protein is CSVEEAGLGGYTF.

The rearrangement uses TRBV5-4 and TRBJ2-3, with 12 bases aligning to TRBD2. The trim removed 2 bases at V and 3 bases at J, leaving 10 bases unmatched. Germline V gene data show CDR1 as SGHNT and CDR2 as YYREEE (reference sequence). The CDR3 consists of 18 residues. The CDR3 here is CASSLWLAGGPGTDTQYF. The CDR3 DNA follows: TGTGCCAGCAGCTTATGGCTAGCGGGGGGGCCGGGAACAGATACGCAGTATTTT.

This sequence joins TRBV5-6 and TRBJ2-5; D is unclear. Germline V gives CDR1 SGHDT, CDR2 YYEEEE. The CDR3 is made up of 14 amino acids. V was pared by 4 bases and J by 7 bases, with 17 bases between. CDR3 residues: CASSHFLGPGTQYF. In DNA, the CDR3 is TGTGCCAGCAGCCATTTCCTGGGCCCCGGGACCCAGTACTTC.

The genes are TRBV7-9 and TRBJ1-2; TRBD1 might be the D (5 bases). Germline CDR1 reads SEHNR; CDR2 reads FQNEAQ (reference sequence). CDR3 length: 13 amino acids. V lost 3 bases and J 5 bases, leaving 10 bases between the germline ends. The DNA for the CDR3 is TGTGCCAGCAGCTTCGGGACGTCTTATGGCTACACCTTC. This sequence encodes CASSFGTSYGYTF.